This record concerns one TCR beta chain sequence. The entry originates in a study of shared clonotypes between healthy human individuals. The length of the CDR3 is 15 residues. Germline V gene sequence: CDR1 MDHEN, CDR2 SYDVKM. The germline V and J ends were trimmed by 7 bases and 0 bases, with 10 bases remaining between them. The authors distributed each subset's genomic DNA evenly over several immunoSEQ plates. Clones were read by immunoSEQ multiplex PCR, and TCRdb kept only the in-frame ones, dropping some. The sample records roughly 490,000 clones, 60% to 85% being singletons. This TCR came from a woman in her 40s in good health. Some clones in this sample may be carry-over from other donors' samples. The chain carries TRBV28 and TRBJ2-6; D might be TRBD1 (6 bases). The sequenced sample was PBMCs. The CDR3 DNA reads TGTGCCAGCACAAGGGACAACTCTGGGGCCAACGTCCTGACTTTC. Residues: CASTRDNSGANVLTF.